The entry below gives a single T cell receptor beta chain sequence along with its context. What it binds is unknown. This record comes from a study of T cells after posttransplantation cyclophosphamide. Busulfan-fludarabine conditioning, marrow transplant, and cyclophosphamide on days +3 and +4 were administered. Study results and caveats: Skin or GI-infiltrating T cells shared few TRB sequences with blood. Donor-recipient repertoire similarity was low at 1-2 months, rising over year one. Recipient CMV seropositivity and CMV reactivation strongly tracked TRB clonality.

Assay: immunoSEQ multiplex PCR; the TCRdb copy retains only in-frame clones and omits some. The data contain 5,500 to 7,000 clones, 65% to 85% of them singletons. This sample comprised CD4+ T cells sorted from blood, obtained around 350 days after allogeneic stem cell transplant with posttransplant cyclophosphamide. The sequence was obtained from a male patient aged 50 to 59 who received an allogeneic stem cell transplant from a related donor and was CMV-positive. A share of the T cells may be of graft donor origin.

Here the CDR3 DNA reads TGTGCCAGCAGCGCGACCCTTATGACTAGCGGGGGTGAGCAGTTCTTC. Protein sequence: CASSATLMTSGGEQFF. The gene calls are TRBV9 and TRBJ2-1, with TRBD2 identical over 12 bases. The junction had 10 bases not matched to a gene; V was cut back by 3 bases and J by 9 bases. CDR1 is SGDLS and CDR2 is YYNGEE in the germline V gene. The CDR3 covers 16 residues.